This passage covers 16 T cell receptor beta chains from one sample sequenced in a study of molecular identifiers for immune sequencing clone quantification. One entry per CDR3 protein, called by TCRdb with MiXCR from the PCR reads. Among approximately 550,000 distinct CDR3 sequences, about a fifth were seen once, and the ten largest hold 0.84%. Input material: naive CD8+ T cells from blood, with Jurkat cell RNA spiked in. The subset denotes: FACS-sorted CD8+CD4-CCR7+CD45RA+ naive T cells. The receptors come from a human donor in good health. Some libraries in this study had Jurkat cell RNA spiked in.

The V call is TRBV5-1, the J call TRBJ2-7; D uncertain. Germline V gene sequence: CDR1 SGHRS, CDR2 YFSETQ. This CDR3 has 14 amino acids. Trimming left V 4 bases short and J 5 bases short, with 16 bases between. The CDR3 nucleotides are TGCGCCAGCAGCCCCTATCTAGATTCCCACGAGCAGTACTTC. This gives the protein CASSPYLDSHEQYF.

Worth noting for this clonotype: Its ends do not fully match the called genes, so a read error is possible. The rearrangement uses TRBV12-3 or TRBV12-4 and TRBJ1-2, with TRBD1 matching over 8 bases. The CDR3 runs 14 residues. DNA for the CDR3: TGTGCCAGCAGTTTACAGGGGGCAGGCTATAGCTACACCTTC. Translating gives CASSLQGAGYSYTF.

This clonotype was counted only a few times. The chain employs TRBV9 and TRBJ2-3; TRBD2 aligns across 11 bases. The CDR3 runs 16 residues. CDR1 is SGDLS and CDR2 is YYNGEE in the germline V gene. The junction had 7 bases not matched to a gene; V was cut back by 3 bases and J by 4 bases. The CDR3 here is CASSARSGRAPDTQYF. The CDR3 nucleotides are TGTGCCAGCAGCGCCCGTAGCGGGAGGGCCCCAGATACGCAGTATTTT.

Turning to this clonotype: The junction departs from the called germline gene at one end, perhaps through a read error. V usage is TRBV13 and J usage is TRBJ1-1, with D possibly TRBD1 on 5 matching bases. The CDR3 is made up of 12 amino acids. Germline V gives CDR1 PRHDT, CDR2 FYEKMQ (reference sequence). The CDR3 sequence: CASSLWGTKAFF. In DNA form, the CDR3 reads TGTGCCAGCAGCTTATGGGGCACTAAAGCTTTCTTT.

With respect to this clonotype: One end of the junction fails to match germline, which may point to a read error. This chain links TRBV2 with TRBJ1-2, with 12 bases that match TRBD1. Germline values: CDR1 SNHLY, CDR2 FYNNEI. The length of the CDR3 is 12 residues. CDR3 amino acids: CATGTGGFGFTF. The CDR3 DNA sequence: TGTGCCACCGGGACAGGGGGCTTTGGCTTCACCTTC.

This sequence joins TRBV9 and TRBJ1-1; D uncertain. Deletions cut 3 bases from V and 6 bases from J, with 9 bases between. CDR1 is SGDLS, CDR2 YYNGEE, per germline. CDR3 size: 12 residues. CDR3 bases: TGTGCCAGCAGCGGGCAGGATTCTGAAGCTTTCTTT. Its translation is CASSGQDSEAFF.

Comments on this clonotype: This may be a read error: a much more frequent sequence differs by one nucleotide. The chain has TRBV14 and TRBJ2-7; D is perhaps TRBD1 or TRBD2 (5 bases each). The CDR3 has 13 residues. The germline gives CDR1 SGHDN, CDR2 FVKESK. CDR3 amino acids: CASSSGATYGQYF. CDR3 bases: TGTGCCAGCAGCTCCGGGGCCACCTACGGGCAGTACTTC.

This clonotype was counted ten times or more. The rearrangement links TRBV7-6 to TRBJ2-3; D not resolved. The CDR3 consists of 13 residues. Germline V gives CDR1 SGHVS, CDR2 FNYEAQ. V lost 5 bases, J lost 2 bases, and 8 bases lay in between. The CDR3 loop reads CASSPALTDTQYF. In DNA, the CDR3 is TGTGCCAGCAGCCCAGCCCTCACAGATACGCAGTATTTT.

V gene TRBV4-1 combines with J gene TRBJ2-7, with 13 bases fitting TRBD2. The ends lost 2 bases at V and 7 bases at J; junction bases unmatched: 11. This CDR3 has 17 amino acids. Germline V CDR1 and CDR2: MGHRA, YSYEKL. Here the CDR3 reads CASSQQIGLAGEEEQYF. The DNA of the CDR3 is TGCGCCAGCAGCCAACAAATCGGACTAGCGGGAGAAGAAGAGCAGTACTTC.

CDR3 coding DNA: TGTGCCAGCAGTCCCTATGGCCCAGAATACAATGAGCAGTTCTTC. Amino acid sequence: CASSPYGPEYNEQFF. The chain combines TRBV27 with TRBJ2-1; no reliable D call. The ends were cut back, 5 bases at V and 4 bases at J, with 15 bases in the middle. The CDR3 spans 15 residues. Germline loops: CDR1 MNHEY, CDR2 SMNVEV (reference sequence).

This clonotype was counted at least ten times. The CDR3 here is CASSLVTGGLTDTQYF. The CDR3 DNA is TGTGCCAGCAGCTTGGTGACAGGGGGCCTCACAGATACGCAGTATTTT. The rearrangement uses TRBV5-6 and TRBJ2-3; 10 bases are a match to TRBD1. The CDR3 contains 16 residues. CDR1 and CDR2 (germline): SGHDT, YYEEEE. The ends lost 0 bases at V and 2 bases at J; junction bases unmatched: 3.

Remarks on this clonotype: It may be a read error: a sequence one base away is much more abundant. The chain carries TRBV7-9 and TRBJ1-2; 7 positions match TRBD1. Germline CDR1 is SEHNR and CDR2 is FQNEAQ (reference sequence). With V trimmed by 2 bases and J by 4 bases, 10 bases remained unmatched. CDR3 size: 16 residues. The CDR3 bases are TGTGCCAGCAGCTTACCCGAGGGGGCAACTAGCTATGGCTACACCTTC. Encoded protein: CASSLPEGATSYGYTF.

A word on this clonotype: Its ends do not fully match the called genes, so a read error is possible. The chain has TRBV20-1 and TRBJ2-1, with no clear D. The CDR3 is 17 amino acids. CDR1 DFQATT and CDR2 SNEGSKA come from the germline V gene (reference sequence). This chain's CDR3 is CGAFRKPDLLLNNEQFF. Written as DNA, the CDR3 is TGCGGTGCTTTCCGGAAACCCGACTTACTCTTAAACAATGAGCAGTTCTTC.

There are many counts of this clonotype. DNA of the CDR3: TGCAGTGCTAGAGATACAGGGCGATTGAACACTGAAGCTTTCTTT. Translation gives CSARDTGRLNTEAFF. This sequence joins TRBV20-1 and TRBJ1-1; maybe TRBD1 (6 bases). V lost 0 bases and J lost 0, with 11 bases in between. The CDR3 contains 15 residues. CDR1 is DFQATT and CDR2 is SNEGSKA in the germline V gene (reference sequence).

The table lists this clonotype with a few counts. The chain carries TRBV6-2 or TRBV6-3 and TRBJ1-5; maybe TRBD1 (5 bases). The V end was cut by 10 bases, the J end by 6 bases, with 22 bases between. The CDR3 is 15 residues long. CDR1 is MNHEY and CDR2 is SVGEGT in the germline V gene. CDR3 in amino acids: CATSKSGPMGQPQHF. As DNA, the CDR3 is TGTGCCACCTCAAAGTCGGGACCGATGGGTCAGCCCCAGCATTTT.

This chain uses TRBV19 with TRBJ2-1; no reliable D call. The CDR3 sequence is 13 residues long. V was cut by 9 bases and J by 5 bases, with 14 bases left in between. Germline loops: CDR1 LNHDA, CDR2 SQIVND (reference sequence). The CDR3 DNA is TGTGCCAGCTCTTCCGGAGCCAACAATGAGCAGTTCTTC. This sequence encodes CASSSGANNEQFF. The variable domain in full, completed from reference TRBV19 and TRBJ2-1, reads DGGITQSPKYLFRKEGQNVTLSCEQNLNHDAMYWYRQDPGQGLRLIYYSQIVNDFQKGDIAEGYSVSREKKESFPLTVTSAQKNPTAFYLCASSSGANNEQFFGPGTRLTVL.